These 2 T cell receptor beta chains were sequenced from one sample in a study of Graves' ophthalmopathy and Graves' hyperthyroidism. Beta-chain TCR CDR3 regions were amplified from RNA transcripts. HTBI primers were employed in first-round RT-PCR, then a second-round multiplex PCR followed. Via MiXCR, TCRdb re-called the multiplex PCR reads, giving one row per CDR3 protein. The profile shows 360,000 or so distinct CDR3 sequences, around 19% of them singletons. Sequences were obtained from peripheral blood. All receptors derive from a woman aged 18-30 years with Graves' ophthalmopathy.

This clonotype showed up many times. J is TRBJ2-7 and V is TRBV7-9; a weak D match, TRBD1 (6 bases). Germline V gives CDR1 SEHNR, CDR2 FQNEAQ (reference sequence). The CDR3 is 14 residues long. Trimming removed 2 bases at V and 4 bases at J, with 12 bases between. The CDR3 is CASSLSGVGYEQYF. DNA of the CDR3: TGTGCCAGCAGCTTATCAGGGGTAGGTTACGAGCAGTACTTC.

This clonotype was counted at least ten times. This rearrangement joins TRBV6-2 or TRBV6-3 to TRBJ2-6; D is undetermined. This CDR3 is 13 amino acids long. The germline CDR1 and CDR2 sequences are MNHEY and SVGEGT. V was shortened by 4 bases and J by 2 bases, with 3 bases between the two germline ends. DNA of the CDR3: TGTGCCAGCAGTTGGGCTGGGGCCAACGTCCTGACTTTC. This codes for CASSWAGANVLTF.